The clone carrying this T cell receptor beta chain was seen once. Germline lookup yields CDR1 SGDLS and CDR2 YYNGEE. The CDR3 extends over 16 amino acids. V lost 3 bases to trimming and J lost 1 base, with 17 bases between them. These data come from a study of blood T cell repertoires in COVID-19. The data were produced by immunoSEQ multiplex PCR, yet TCRdb's version contains in-frame clones alone and is incomplete. The repertoire holds approximately 54,000 clones, over 90% seen once, with almost 4% in the top ten. This chain joins TRBV9 and TRBJ2-7, with D unresolved. The origin of this receptor is a man in his forties or fifties with acute or convalescent COVID-19. Source material: peripheral blood. The CDR3 DNA sequence: TGTGCCAGCAGCGCGAATACTCTTACTCCTTCCTACGAGCAGTACTTC. This codes for CASSANTLTPSYEQYF.